This TCR beta chain was recorded in a study of PD-1 blockade in classical Hodgkin lymphoma. General study points: Patients who responded completely had about the same baseline diversity as newly diagnosed patients. With CD4+ cells, TCR diversity rose significantly by C4D1, but not with CD8+ cells.

In every patient, relapse followed autologous stem cell transplantation, while exposure to brentuximab vedotin differed. Responses achieved at best were complete response, partial response or progressive disease. The table came from immunoSEQ multiplex PCR; TCRdb's copy has only in-frame clones and leaves some out. The sample records 10,000 to 15,000 clones, around four fifths being singletons. Concerning this clone: Its antigen is currently unknown.

The receptor comes from a human donor with classical Hodgkin lymphoma. Sequencing used peripheral blood mononuclear cells (PBMCs), obtained at baseline.

CDR3 amino acids: CASSLGGKNQPQHF. For the CDR3, the DNA is TGTGCCAGCAGCTTGGGGGGGAAAAATCAGCCCCAGCATTTT. The chain employs TRBV5-5 and TRBJ1-5; possibly TRBD1 for D (5 bases). CDR3 length: 14 amino acids. Trimming took off 0 bases at V and 4 bases at J, with 8 bases between the two ends. Germline CDR1 and CDR2: SGHKS and YYEKEE (reference sequence).